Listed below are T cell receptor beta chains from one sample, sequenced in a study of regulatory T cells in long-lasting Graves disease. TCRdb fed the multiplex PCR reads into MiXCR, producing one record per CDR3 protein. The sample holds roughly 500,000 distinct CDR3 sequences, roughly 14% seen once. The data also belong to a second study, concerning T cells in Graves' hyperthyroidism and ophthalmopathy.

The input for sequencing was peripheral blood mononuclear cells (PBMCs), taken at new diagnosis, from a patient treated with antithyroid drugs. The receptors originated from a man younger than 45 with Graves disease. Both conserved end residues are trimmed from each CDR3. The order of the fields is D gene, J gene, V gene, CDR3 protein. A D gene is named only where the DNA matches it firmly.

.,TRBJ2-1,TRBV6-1,ASNTGGRGTYNEQF
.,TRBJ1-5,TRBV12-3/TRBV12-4,ASSLDQPQH
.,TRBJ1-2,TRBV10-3,AISESRSPNYGYT
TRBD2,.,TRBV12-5,ASGSSGSPETQY
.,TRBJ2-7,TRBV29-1,SVGEKAYEQY
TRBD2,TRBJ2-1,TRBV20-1,SAQTRTSSYNEQF
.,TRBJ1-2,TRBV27,ASSGGDRGYT
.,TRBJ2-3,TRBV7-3,ASGGGSSTDTQY
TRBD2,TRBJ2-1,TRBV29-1,SVREDYNEQF
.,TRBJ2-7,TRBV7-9,ASSRDTGVLKQY
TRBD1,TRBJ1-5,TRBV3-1,ASSQGVYRGRQPQH
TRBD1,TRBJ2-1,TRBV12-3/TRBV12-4,ASSSGTGGNEQF